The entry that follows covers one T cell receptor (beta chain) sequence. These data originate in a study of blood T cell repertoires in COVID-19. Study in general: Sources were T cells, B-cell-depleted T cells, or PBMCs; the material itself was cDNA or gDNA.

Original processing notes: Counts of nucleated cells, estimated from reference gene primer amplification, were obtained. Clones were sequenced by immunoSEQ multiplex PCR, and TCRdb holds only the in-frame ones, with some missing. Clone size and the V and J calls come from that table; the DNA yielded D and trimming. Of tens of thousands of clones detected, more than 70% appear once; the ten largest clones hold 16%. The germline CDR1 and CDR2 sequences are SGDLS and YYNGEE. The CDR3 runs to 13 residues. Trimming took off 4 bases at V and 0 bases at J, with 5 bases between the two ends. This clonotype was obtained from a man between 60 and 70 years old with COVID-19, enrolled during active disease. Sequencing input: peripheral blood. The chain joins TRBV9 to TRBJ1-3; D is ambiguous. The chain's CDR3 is CASSPYSGNTIYF. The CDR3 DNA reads TGTGCCAGCAGCCCCTACTCTGGAAACACCATATATTTT.